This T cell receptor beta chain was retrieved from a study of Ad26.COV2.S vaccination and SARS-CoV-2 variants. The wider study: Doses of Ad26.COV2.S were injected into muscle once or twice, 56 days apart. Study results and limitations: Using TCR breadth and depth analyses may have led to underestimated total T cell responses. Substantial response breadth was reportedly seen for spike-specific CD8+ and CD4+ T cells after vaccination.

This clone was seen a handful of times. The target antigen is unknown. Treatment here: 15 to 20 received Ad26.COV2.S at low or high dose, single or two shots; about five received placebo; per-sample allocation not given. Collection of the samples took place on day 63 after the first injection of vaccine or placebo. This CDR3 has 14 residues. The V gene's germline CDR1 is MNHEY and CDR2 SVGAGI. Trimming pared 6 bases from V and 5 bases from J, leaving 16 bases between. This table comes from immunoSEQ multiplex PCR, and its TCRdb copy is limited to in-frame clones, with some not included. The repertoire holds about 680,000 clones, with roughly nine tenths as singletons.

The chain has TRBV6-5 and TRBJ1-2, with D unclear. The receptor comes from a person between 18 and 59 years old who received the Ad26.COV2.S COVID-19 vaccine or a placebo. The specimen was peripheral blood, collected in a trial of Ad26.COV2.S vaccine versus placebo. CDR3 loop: CASSSSGLTYGYTF. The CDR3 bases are TGTGCCAGCAGCAGTTCCGGACTAACTTATGGCTACACCTTC.